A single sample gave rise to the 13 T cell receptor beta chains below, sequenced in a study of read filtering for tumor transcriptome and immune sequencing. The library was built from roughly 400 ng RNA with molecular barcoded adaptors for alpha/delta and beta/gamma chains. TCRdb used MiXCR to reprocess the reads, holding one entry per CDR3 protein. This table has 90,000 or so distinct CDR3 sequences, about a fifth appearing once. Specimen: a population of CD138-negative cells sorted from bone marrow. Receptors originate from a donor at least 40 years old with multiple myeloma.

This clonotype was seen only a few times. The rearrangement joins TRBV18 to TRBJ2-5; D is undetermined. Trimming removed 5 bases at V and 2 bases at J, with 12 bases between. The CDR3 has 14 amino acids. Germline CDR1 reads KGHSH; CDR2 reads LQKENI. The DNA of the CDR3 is TGTGCCAGCTCAGTCCACAGTGAACAAGAGACCCAGTACTTC. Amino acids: CASSVHSEQETQYF.

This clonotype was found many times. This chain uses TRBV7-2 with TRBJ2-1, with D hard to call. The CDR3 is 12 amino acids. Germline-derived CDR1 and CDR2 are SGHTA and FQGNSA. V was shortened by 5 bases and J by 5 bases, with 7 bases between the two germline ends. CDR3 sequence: CASSRAHNEQFF. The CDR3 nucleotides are TGTGCCAGCAGCCGGGCCCACAATGAGCAGTTCTTC.

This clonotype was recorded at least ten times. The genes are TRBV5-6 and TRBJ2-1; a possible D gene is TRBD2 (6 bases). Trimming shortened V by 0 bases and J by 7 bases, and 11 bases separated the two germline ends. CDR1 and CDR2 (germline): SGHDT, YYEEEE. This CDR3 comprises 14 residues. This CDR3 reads CASSLGLVENEQFF. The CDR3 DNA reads TGTGCCAGCAGCTTGGGACTAGTCGAGAATGAGCAGTTCTTC. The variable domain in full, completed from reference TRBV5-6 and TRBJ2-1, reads DAGVTQSPTHLIKTRGQQVTLRCSPKSGHDTVSWYQQALGQGPQFIFQYYEEEERQRGNFPDRFSGHQFPNYSSELNVNALLLGDSALYLCASSLGLVENEQFFGPGTRLTVL.

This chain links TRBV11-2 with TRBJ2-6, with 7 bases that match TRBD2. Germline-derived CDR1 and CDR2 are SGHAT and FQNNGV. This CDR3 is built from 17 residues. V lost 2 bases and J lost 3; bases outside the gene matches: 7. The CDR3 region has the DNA TGTGCCAGCAGCTTATTATCGGGAGGCTATGGGGCCAACGTCCTGACTTTC. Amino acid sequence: CASSLLSGGYGANVLTF.

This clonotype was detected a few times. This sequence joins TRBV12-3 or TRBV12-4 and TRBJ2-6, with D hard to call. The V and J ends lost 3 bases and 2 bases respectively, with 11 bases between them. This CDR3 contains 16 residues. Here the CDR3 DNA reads TGTGCCAGCAGTTTTTTAGGGATCGCTGGGGCCAACGTCCTGACTTTC. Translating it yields CASSFLGIAGANVLTF.

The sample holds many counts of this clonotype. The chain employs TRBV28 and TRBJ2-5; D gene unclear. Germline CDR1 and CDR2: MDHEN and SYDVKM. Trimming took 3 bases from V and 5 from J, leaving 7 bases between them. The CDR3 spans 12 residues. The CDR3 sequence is CASSLFRETQYF. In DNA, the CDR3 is TGTGCCAGCAGTTTGTTCCGTGAGACCCAGTACTTC.

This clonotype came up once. CDR3 sequence: CATKRGSTDTQYF. The DNA of the CDR3 is TGTGCCACAAAGCGGGGAAGCACAGATACGCAGTATTTT. V usage is TRBV2 and J usage is TRBJ2-3, with 7 bases aligning to TRBD2. Trimming cost V 10 bases and J 0 bases; bases outside gene matches: 4. Germline V CDR1 and CDR2: SNHLY, FYNNEI. This CDR3 spans 13 amino acids. Full variable domain (outside the CDR3, taken from reference TRBV2 and TRBJ2-3): EPEVTQTPSHQVTQMGQEVILRCVPISNHLYFYWYRQILGQKVEFLVSFYNNEISEKSEIFDDQFSVERPDGSNFTLKIRSTKLEDSAMYFCATKRGSTDTQYFGPGTRLTVL.

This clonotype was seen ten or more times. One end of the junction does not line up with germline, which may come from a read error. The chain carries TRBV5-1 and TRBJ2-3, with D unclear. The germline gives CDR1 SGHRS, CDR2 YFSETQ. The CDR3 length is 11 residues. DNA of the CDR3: TGTGCCAGCAGCTTGGGGGATACGCAGTATTTT. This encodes CASSLGDTQYF. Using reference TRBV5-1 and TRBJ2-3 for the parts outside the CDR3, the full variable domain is KAGVTQTPRYLIKTRGQQVTLSCSPISGHRSVSWYQQTPGQGLQFLFEYFSETQRNKGNFPGRFSGRQFSNSRSEMNVSTLELGDSALYLCASSLGDTQYFGPGTRLTVL.

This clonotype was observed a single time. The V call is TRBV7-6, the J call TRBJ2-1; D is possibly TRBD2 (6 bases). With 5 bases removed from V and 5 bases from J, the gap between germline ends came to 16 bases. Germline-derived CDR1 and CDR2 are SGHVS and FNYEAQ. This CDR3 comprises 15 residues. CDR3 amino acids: CASSPRAGFNNEQFF. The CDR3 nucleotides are TGTGCCAGCAGCCCAAGAGCGGGCTTTAACAATGAGCAGTTCTTC.

In DNA form, the CDR3 reads TGTGCCAGCAGGGCACAGCGGGGCACCCAAGAGACCCAGTACTTC. It translates to CASRAQRGTQETQYF. The J gene is TRBJ2-5, the V gene TRBV28; TRBD2 matches at 7 bases. From germline, CDR1 is MDHEN and CDR2 SYDVKM. Germline trimming cut 6 bases from V and 1 base from J; bases unmatched to any gene: 8. The length of the CDR3 is 15 residues. Full variable domain (remainder filled in from reference TRBV28 and TRBJ2-5): DVKVTQSSRYLVKRTGEKVFLECVQDMDHENMFWYRQDPGLGLRLIYFSYDVKMKEKGDIPEGYSVSREKKERFSLILESASTNQTSMYLCASRAQRGTQETQYFGPGTRLLVL.

The CDR3 spells CAGDRSSYEQYF. CDR3 in DNA: TGTGCGGGGGACAGGAGCTCCTACGAGCAGTACTTC. The V call is TRBV14, the J call TRBJ2-7; 8 nucleotides align to TRBD1. CDR3 length: 12 amino acids. Germline values: CDR1 SGHDN, CDR2 FVKESK. Filled out from reference TRBV14 and TRBJ2-7, the complete variable domain reads EAGVTQFPSHSVIEKGQTVTLRCDPISGHDNLYWYRRVMGKEIKFLLHFVKESKQDESGMPNNRFLAERTGGTYSTLKVQPAELEDSGVYFCAGDRSSYEQYFGPGTRLTVT.

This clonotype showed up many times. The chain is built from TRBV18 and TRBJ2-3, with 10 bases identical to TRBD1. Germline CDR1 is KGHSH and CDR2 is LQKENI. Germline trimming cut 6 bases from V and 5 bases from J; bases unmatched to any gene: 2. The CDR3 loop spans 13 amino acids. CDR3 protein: CASSRDRGDTQYF. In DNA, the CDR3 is TGTGCCAGCTCCCGGGACAGGGGAGATACGCAGTATTTT.

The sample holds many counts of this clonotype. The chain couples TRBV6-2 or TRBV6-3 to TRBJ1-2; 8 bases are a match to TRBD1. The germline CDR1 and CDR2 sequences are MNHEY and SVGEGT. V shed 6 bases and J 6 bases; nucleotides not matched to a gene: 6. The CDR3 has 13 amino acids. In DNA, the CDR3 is TGTGCCAGCAGCCTACAGGGGGGCGATGGCTACACCTTC. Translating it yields CASSLQGGDGYTF.